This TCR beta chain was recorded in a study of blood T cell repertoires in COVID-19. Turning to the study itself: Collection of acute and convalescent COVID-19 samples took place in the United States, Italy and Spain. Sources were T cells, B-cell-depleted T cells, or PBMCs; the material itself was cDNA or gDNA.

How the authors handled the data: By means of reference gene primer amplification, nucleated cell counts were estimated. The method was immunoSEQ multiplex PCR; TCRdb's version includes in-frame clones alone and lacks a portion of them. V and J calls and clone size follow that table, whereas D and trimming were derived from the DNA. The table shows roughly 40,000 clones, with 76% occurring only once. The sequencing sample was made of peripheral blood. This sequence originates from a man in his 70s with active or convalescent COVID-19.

The CDR3 loop is CASSEAPLGRVGTEAFF. CDR3 coding DNA: TGTGCCAGCAGTGAAGCCCCCCTAGGGAGGGTTGGCACTGAAGCTTTCTTT. V usage is TRBV6-1 and J usage is TRBJ1-1; the D is unclear. V shed 0 bases and J shed 4 bases, with 18 bases lying between them. The CDR3 consists of 17 residues. Germline V gives CDR1 MNHNS, CDR2 SASEGT.